This T cell receptor (beta chain) was identified in a study of blood T cell repertoires in COVID-19. Trimming removed 6 bases from V and 3 bases from J, with 17 bases in between. The germline V gene encodes CDR1 MGHRA and CDR2 YSYEKL. The CDR3 is made up of 15 amino acids. Researchers sorted participants into cohorts using their self-reported clinical history. Profiled with immunoSEQ multiplex PCR; TCRdb holds only in-frame clones, not every one. The sample lists 250,000 to 350,000 clones, 80% to 90% occurring once. The TCR sequence derives from a woman between 18 and 30 years old who had recovered from COVID-19. Input material: PBMCs or T cells enriched from blood (not recorded which). The J gene is TRBJ1-1, the V gene TRBV4-1; D is possibly TRBD1 (5 bases). CDR3 nucleotides: TGCGCCAGCAGTCACCCTGCCGCGGGGGACACTGAAGCTTTCTTT. Its translation is CASSHPAAGDTEAFF.